The clone carrying this T cell receptor (beta chain) was seen many times. Its matching antigen is unknown. The CDR3 has 12 residues. Germline V gene data show CDR1 as LNHDA and CDR2 as SQIVND (reference sequence). V was shortened by 4 bases and J by 4 bases, with 5 bases between the two germline ends. The record originates from a study of early T cells in non-severe SARS-CoV-2 infection. Study background: Investigators sequenced bulk RNA drawn from unsorted whole blood, and chains remained unpaired. Overall study results and limits: A preference for anti-spike CD8 responses marked VDJdb matching, which missed private and CD4 specificities.

Molecules of cDNA were individually given unique molecular identifiers that were attached to them. TCRdb ran MiXCR on the 5' RACE reads and lists one entry per CDR3 protein. In the table there are approximately 76,000 distinct CDR3 sequences, more than 12% of which are singletons. This TCR derives from an adult who was a healthcare worker with PCR-confirmed SARS-CoV-2 infection or an uninfected control (not recorded which). The V and J genes are TRBV19 and TRBJ1-5; D remains unclear. Sequencing used whole blood. In nucleotides, the CDR3 is TGTGCCAGTAGTAGTTTGAATCAGCCCCAGCATTTT. It codes for CASSSLNQPQHF.